A selection of T cell receptor beta chains follows, all from one sample in a study of shared clonotypes between healthy human individuals. Here immunoSEQ multiplex PCR was the method, and the copy in TCRdb shows in-frame clones only, minus some. The sample lists 2,500,000 or so clones; 90% to 95% were seen once. The specimen was naive CD4+ T cells from PBMCs. These receptors originate from a man between 18 and 35 years old in good health. Some clones in this sample may be carry-over from other donors' samples. Each CDR3 is given with its conserved first and last residue. D genes are given only for firm matches.

d_call	j_call	v_call	cdr3_nt	cdr3_aa
NA	TRBJ2-1	TRBV9	TGTGCCAGCAGCGTAGCTGGACTTAACTCCTACAATGAGCAGTTCTTC	CASSVAGLNSYNEQFF
NA	TRBJ2-3	TRBV7-3	TGTGCCAGCAGCTTAAGGGCCACTCTCCAGGATACGCAGTATTTT	CASSLRATLQDTQYF
TRBD1	TRBJ1-2	TRBV5-8	TGTGCCAGCAGCTGGGACAGGGAGTCTGGCTACACCTTC	CASSWDRESGYTF
TRBD1	TRBJ2-6	TRBV5-1	TGCGCCAGCAGCCTAGGTGGGACAGGGCCCTCTGGGGCCAACGTCCTGACTTTC	CASSLGGTGPSGANVLTF
TRBD2	TRBJ2-3	TRBV7-3	TGTGCCAGCAGCTTCGAACTAGCGGGAGCCACAGATACGCAGTATTTT	CASSFELAGATDTQYF
NA	TRBJ1-5	TRBV19	TGTGCCAGCCCTCGCACCCTTTCGGATGATCAGCCCCAGCATTTT	CASPRTLSDDQPQHF
TRBD1	TRBJ2-5	TRBV27	TGTGCCAGCAGTTGGGACAGGGCGACCGTGGAGACCCAGTACTTC	CASSWDRATVETQYF
TRBD2	TRBJ2-3	TRBV11-3	TGTGCCAGCAGCTTAGAGGAGGCAGCGGGATCCACAGATACGCAGTATTTT	CASSLEEAAGSTDTQYF
NA	TRBJ1-1	TRBV19	TGTGCCAGTAGTGAAATAAAGGAGACTGAAGCTTTCTTT	CASSEIKETEAFF
TRBD2	TRBJ2-7	TRBV28	TGTGCCAGCAGTTTGGAGGGACAGGGACTAGCGGGAGCCTACGAGCAGTACTTC	CASSLEGQGLAGAYEQYF
NA	TRBJ1-1	TRBV7-8	TGTGCCAGCAGCTTATCGGGAGCCCGAATGAACACTGAAGCTTTCTTT	CASSLSGARMNTEAFF
NA	TRBJ1-2	TRBV28	TGTGCCAGCACGAAGACAGCTAACTATGGCTACACCTTC	CASTKTANYGYTF
NA	TRBJ1-1	TRBV10-3	TGTGCCATCAGTGAGTCGAATCCTCGGGGCGCAGGAGCTTTCTTT	CAISESNPRGAGAFF
NA	TRBJ1-3	TRBV4-3	TGCGCCAGCAGCCAAGATTTAACAGGCTCGAGCTCTGGAAACACCATATATTTT	CASSQDLTGSSSGNTIYF
TRBD1	TRBJ1-2	TRBV19	TGTGCCAGTAGTATTCAAACACCGGGACAGGCTCATGGCTACACCTTC	CASSIQTPGQAHGYTF
NA	TRBJ2-5	TRBV28	TGTGCCAGCAGTTTCGACTCCCTAATCCAAGAGACCCAGTACTTC	CASSFDSLIQETQYF
NA	TRBJ2-3	TRBV7-6	TGTGCCAGCAGCTTAGTTGGCAGCCGCACAGATACGCAGTATTTT	CASSLVGSRTDTQYF
TRBD2	TRBJ2-1	TRBV7-3	TGTGCCAGCAGCTTCGGCCTAGCGGAGTACAATGAGCAGTTCTTC	CASSFGLAEYNEQFF